This T cell receptor beta chain originates from a study of HIV-infected patients and healthy controls. This CDR3 comprises 17 residues. J gave up 1 base and V 1 base, and 9 bases lay outside the gene matches. This clonotype was counted ten times or more. Its antigen is still unknown. cDNA was made from about 480 ng RNA using alpha and beta constant primers. Each of the alpha and beta chains got its own library through chain-specific third strand synthesis with indices. Ligation attached cDNA to a 5' RACE adapter that carried a random hexamer and SP2 site. MiXCR, applied by TCRdb to the 5' RACE reads, yields one record per CDR3 protein. The sample yields several thousand distinct CDR3 sequences, more than 9% seen once. Study findings and constraints: HIV-infected repertoires had significantly higher mean Gini indices than controls, possibly reflecting oligoclonality. HIV-infected patients shared fewer CDR3 sequences between individuals than healthy controls. CMV-associated CDR3s mostly grew nonsignificantly during therapy, while HIV-associated CDR3s declined significantly.

Roughly three months, about 14 weeks, into antiretroviral therapy, follow-up blood was collected. All unsorted peripheral T cells were captured because whole blood was used without fractionation. Sequenced here: blood, sampled during antiretroviral therapy. The V and J genes are TRBV12-3 or TRBV12-4 and TRBJ1-1, with 7 bases aligning to TRBD1. This TCR was sampled from an adult with HIV infection. The CDR3 reads CASSLVGTASSNTEAFF. CDR3 DNA sequence: TGTGCCAGCAGTTTAGTAGGGACAGCATCGTCGAACACTGAAGCTTTCTTT.